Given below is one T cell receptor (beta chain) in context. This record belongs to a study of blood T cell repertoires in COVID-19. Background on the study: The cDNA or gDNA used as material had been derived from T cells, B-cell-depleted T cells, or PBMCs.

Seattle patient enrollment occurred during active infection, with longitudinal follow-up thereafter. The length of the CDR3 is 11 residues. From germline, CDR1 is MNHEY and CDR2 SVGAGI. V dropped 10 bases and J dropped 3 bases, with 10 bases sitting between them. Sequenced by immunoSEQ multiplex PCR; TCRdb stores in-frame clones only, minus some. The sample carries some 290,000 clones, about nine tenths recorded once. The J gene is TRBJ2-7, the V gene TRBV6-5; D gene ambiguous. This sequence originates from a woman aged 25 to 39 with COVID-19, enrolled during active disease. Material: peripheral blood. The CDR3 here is CATHGSYEQYF. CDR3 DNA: TGTGCCACCCACGGTAGCTACGAGCAGTACTTC.